Given below is one T cell receptor (beta chain) in context. The antigen it binds to is not known. No per-base quality is available; no much larger clone lies one base away. Trimming costs V 8 bases and J 4 bases, and their ends lie 14 bases apart. The CDR3 runs 13 residues from the cysteine to the phenylalanine. Just the 39-base CDR3 DNA is kept, in frame starting at base 1. The germline V gene encodes CDR1 MNHEY and CDR2 SVGAGI. This specimen comes from a study of shared clonotypes between healthy human individuals (TCRdb year 2020). In terms of the full investigation: Two women and a few men aged 18 to 49 years were included in the cohort. For each donor, CD4 naive and CD4 memory were each run on three plates, CD8 naive on two plates, and CD8 memory on one plate. Between about 0.85 and 8.9 billion PBMCs per donor were obtained by leukapheresis. To estimate repertoire size and how much clonotypes are shared between individuals, the study performed deep sequencing of blood TCR repertoires from about five healthy adults. Different laboratories and diverse techniques were used to prepare libraries and sequence TCR repertoires, to increase sequencing depth and limit assay-specific biases. Study-wide findings and limitations: Rarefaction of sorted-subset datasets indicated incomplete sequencing despite the large sequencing depth. When four donors were compared, the shared fraction of clonotypes was around 5% for naive CD4, around 3.6% for naive CD8, more than 2% for memory CD4, and roughly 0.4% for memory CD8. The genetic and exposure-history diversity represented was limited by the small number of donors. Higher generation probabilities were observed for clonotypes shared by all four sorted-subset donors than for non-shared clonotypes. Sampling was restricted to blood, and TCR repertoires in tissues likely differ from the TCR repertoires found in blood. Based on pairwise subsampling, the degree of clonotype sharing among donors was expected to be affected by sequencing depth. Larger estimated clonotype richness was generally found for naive subsets than for memory subsets.

Using the deep immunoSEQ assay, multiplex PCR amplified TCR CDR3 regions from genomic DNA. Extracted genomic DNA from each cell subset was spread evenly across all wells of several immunoSEQ 96-well plates, with each plate serving as a replicate. For sorted subsets, each replicate PCR was loaded with about 0.2 ug genomic DNA, equivalent to about 33,000 T cell genomes. The purified libraries were quantified using a Qubit 3.0 fluorometer, sized with a Bioanalyzer 2100, and then quantified again using the KAPA Library Quantification kit. A separate single-read 150-cycle Illumina NextSeq 550 flow cell was used to sequence each immunoSEQ 96-well plate. The authors processed their data as follows. Because only junctional sequences without quality scores were contained in the immunoSEQ output, filtering matching that applied to full-length reads could not be performed. Sequences were annotated with PyIR, a Python wrapper for IgBLAST v1.9, using IMGT germline references to assign V/J genes and CDR3. Reads with weak V/J assignments (E-value above 1e-6), missing CDR3, stop codons, out-of-frame junctions, or ambiguous translated residues were removed. V3J clonotypes were defined as sequences sharing an identical inferred V gene, J gene, and CDR3 amino acid sequence. Percentage overlap between repertoires was computed as shared unique clonotypes divided by the size of the smaller repertoire. RTK rarefaction, the Chao1 estimator, and Recon v2.1 estimates of unobserved clonotypes were used to assess repertoire richness. Generation probabilities for all TCRbeta clonotypes obtained by the gDNA method from several donors were computed using OLGA. Entries here come from immuneACCESS through TCRdb and include only in-frame sequences with V and J called. Some clones fail to appear in such tables; in the studies checked, an unresolved V gene covers under half of the shortfall, and the cause of the remainder is unknown. V, J and clone size reflect that table, while D and trimming were determined from the DNA. Recorded for this sample are about 2 million clones; 90% to 95% of them occurred a single time. The top ten clones comprise under 0.15% of the sample.

Donors were healthy HIV-negative adults with no recently reported acute infections or vaccinations. All donors were Caucasian adults living in Nashville, Tennessee, USA. CD4+ T cells were enriched by magnetic negative selection; naive cells were then positively selected on CD45RA, and the negative fraction formed the memory subset. Blood was obtained by leukapheresis, after which PBMCs were separated by Ficoll-Histopaque density gradient centrifugation and cryopreserved in liquid nitrogen vapor phase. Purity and quantity of every magnetically sorted T cell population were checked by analytical flow cytometry. Genomic DNA was isolated from each sorted fraction and quantified by UV absorbance on a Nanodrop 2000c.

This clonotype was obtained from a man in his late teens or twenties in good health. The sample was naive CD4+ T cells sorted from blood. The cell subset or site label, as the study defines it: CD45RA+ positively selected. The chain links TRBV6-5 with TRBJ1-1, and TRBD1 may be the D gene, going by 5 matching bases. DNA sequence: TGTGCCAGCGGGCGGGGGGTTGGCACTGAAGCTTTCTTT. This sequence encodes CASGRGVGTEAFF.